This T cell receptor beta chain was identified in a study of cytomegalovirus exposure and HLA in healthy donors. Comment on this clone: Its antigen is not known.

This PCR relied on a set of 60 Vbeta primers and 13 Jbeta primers. Profiled with immunoSEQ multiplex PCR; TCRdb holds only in-frame clones, not every one. The sample includes about 130,000 clones, about 8.5% seen only once; the top ten take under 7%. The CDR3 spans 14 residues. Germline CDR1 reads LNHDA; CDR2 reads SQIVND (reference sequence). Trimming left V 4 bases short and J 0 bases short, with 9 bases between. Overall study results and limits: Rates of TCR association differed by HLA locus in a later analysis, with DRB1 highest and HLA-C lowest. Researchers counted 180 or so TCR beta chains as cytomegalovirus-associated. A cluster of highly shared sequence variants was likely a sequencing artifact.

This chain connects TRBV19 to TRBJ1-1; tentative D call: TRBD1 (5 bases). This sequence originates from a man between 40 and 49 years old in good health and CMV-seronegative. Input material: PBMCs. CDR3 sequence (DNA): TGTGCCAGTAGTAGAGGACACTTGAACACTGAAGCTTTCTTT. It is translated as CASSRGHLNTEAFF.